Below, 26 T cell receptor beta chains from the same sample are listed, as sequenced in a study of shared clonotypes between healthy human individuals. Repertoires were generated with immunoSEQ multiplex PCR, while TCRdb's copy carries only in-frame clones and drops some. The sample records roughly 650,000 clones, roughly 97% being singletons. The specimen sequenced was naive CD4+ T cells sorted from blood. Subset here: CD45RA+ positively selected. The receptors were gathered from a woman aged 25 to 39 in good health.

J is TRBJ2-7 and V is TRBV18; TRBD2 agrees at 7 bases. The junction had 4 bases not matched to a gene; V was cut back by 5 bases and J by 0 bases. Germline loops: CDR1 KGHSH, CDR2 LQKENI. The CDR3 sequence is 14 residues long. This CDR3 is CASSTGTNSYEQYF. The CDR3 nucleotides read TGTGCCAGCTCAACCGGGACTAACTCCTACGAGCAGTACTTC.

This chain joins TRBV19 and TRBJ1-4, with D unclear. Trimming left V 7 bases short and J 0 bases short, with 12 bases between. The CDR3 runs to 15 residues. From germline, CDR1 is LNHDA and CDR2 SQIVND (reference sequence). Here the CDR3 reads CASTPIFATNEKLFF. CDR3 DNA: TGTGCCAGTACCCCGATCTTCGCAACTAATGAAAAACTGTTTTTT.

V gene TRBV6-5 combines with J gene TRBJ2-1; D remains unclear. Germline V gene sequence: CDR1 MNHEY, CDR2 SVGAGI. Trimming took off 5 bases at V and 8 bases at J, with 13 bases between the two ends. This CDR3 spans 13 amino acids. The CDR3 loop reads CASSPPSRYEQFF. The CDR3 DNA sequence: TGTGCCAGCAGTCCCCCCTCCCGATATGAGCAGTTCTTC.

The chain has TRBV7-2 and TRBJ2-3; D ambiguous. The germline CDR1 and CDR2 sequences are SGHTA and FQGNSA. Between the trimmed V and J ends, which lost 4 bases and 4 bases, there was a span of 18 bases. The CDR3 spans 16 residues. The CDR3 sequence is CASSSRWSVDADTQYF. For the CDR3, the DNA is TGTGCCAGCAGCTCTAGGTGGAGCGTAGATGCAGATACGCAGTATTTT.

The chain employs TRBV6-1 and TRBJ1-5, with D perhaps TRBD1 (5 bases). Deletions cut 8 bases from V and 5 bases from J, with 19 bases between. There are 15 residues in the CDR3. The V gene's germline CDR1 is MNHNS and CDR2 SASEGT. In DNA, the CDR3 is TGTGCCAGCGTCATCCACCAGGCGGGGGATCAGCCCCAGCATTTT. This sequence encodes CASVIHQAGDQPQHF.

As for this clone: A junction end diverges from the germline sequence, so it may reflect a read error. The chain is built from TRBV10-2 and TRBJ2-3, with TRBD1 matching 8 bases. The CDR3 contains 14 residues. CDR1 and CDR2 (germline): WSHSY, SAAADI. The CDR3 here is CASSESRDRWIRDF. CDR3 DNA sequence: TGCGCCAGCAGTGAGTCTCGGGACAGGTGGATTAGGGATTTT.

The CDR3, as DNA: TGTGCCATTTCCCAGGGCGACGAGCAGTACTTC. Translated: CAISQGDEQYF. The chain has TRBV10-3 and TRBJ2-7; a weak D match, TRBD1 (5 bases). Germline-derived CDR1 and CDR2 are ENHRY and SYGVKD. Trimming pared 9 bases from V and 5 bases from J, leaving 11 bases between. This CDR3 has 11 amino acids.

The chain combines TRBV7-3 with TRBJ2-2; tentative D call: TRBD1 (6 bases). The CDR3 has 15 residues. V lost 1 base and J lost 6, with 12 bases in between. Germline CDR1 reads SGHTA; CDR2 reads FQGTGA. The CDR3 nucleotides read TGTGCCAGCAGCTTAAATGGGGGCTATGCCGGGGAGCTGTTTTTT. It encodes CASSLNGGYAGELFF.

A note on this clone: Other DNA sequences in the sample encode the same CDR3. This chain links TRBV5-1 with TRBJ2-1; D is uncertain. The V and J ends lost 0 bases and 7 bases respectively, with 5 bases between them. The CDR3 consists of 12 residues. CDR1 SGHRS and CDR2 YFSETQ come from the germline V gene. The CDR3 region is CASSLGGNEQFF. The CDR3 nucleotides read TGCGCCAGCAGCTTGGGAGGTAATGAGCAGTTCTTC.

Worth noting for this clone: Distinct nucleotide sequences in the sample also encode this CDR3. J is TRBJ2-2 and V is TRBV18; D gene uncertain. This CDR3 is 14 amino acids long. CDR1 and CDR2 (germline): KGHSH, LQKENI. Trimming left V 1 base short and J 0 bases short, with 3 bases between. In DNA form, the CDR3 reads TGTGCCAGCTCACCACTGCCGAACACCGGGGAGCTGTTTTTT. This codes for CASSPLPNTGELFF. The variable domain in full, completed from reference TRBV18 and TRBJ2-2, reads NAGVMQNPRHLVRRRGQEARLRCSPMKGHSHVYWYRQLPEEGLKFMVYLQKENIIDESGMPKERFSAEFPKEGPSILRIQQVVRGDSAAYFCASSPLPNTGELFFGEGSRLTVL.

V gene TRBV6-1 combines with J gene TRBJ1-5, with 7 bases fitting TRBD1. V lost 2 bases to trimming and J lost 7 bases; unmatched junction nucleotides: 5. CDR3 length equals 14 residues. CDR1 is MNHNS, CDR2 SASEGT, per germline. In DNA form, the CDR3 reads TGTGCCAGCAGTGAAAGACAGGGAGGACAGCCCCAGCATTTT. Translation gives CASSERQGGQPQHF.

The V gene is TRBV27, the J gene TRBJ1-6, with 7 bases lining up with TRBD1. Trimming removed 5 bases from V and 10 bases from J; junction bases left unmatched: 8. The CDR3 extends over 14 amino acids. Looked up from germline, CDR1 is MNHEY and CDR2 is SMNVEV (reference sequence). This CDR3 reads CASSTDRVKSPLHF. CDR3 in DNA: TGTGCCAGCAGTACCGACAGGGTAAAATCACCCCTCCACTTT.

The chain joins TRBV18 to TRBJ2-3; D call uncertain. CDR1 and CDR2 (germline): KGHSH, LQKENI. Trimming left V 6 bases short and J 0 bases short, with 13 bases between. The CDR3 has 15 residues. DNA for the CDR3: TGTGCCAGCTCTCCCAACTTGGCTAGCACAGATACGCAGTATTTT. Translation gives CASSPNLASTDTQYF.

The chain employs TRBV5-1 and TRBJ1-1; D uncertain. CDR3 size: 14 residues. Germline CDR1 reads SGHRS; CDR2 reads YFSETQ. Trimming removed 7 bases from V and 1 base from J, with 14 bases in between. CDR3 in amino acids: CASRLVETNTEAFF. The CDR3 nucleotides are TGCGCCAGCCGGTTAGTGGAGACGAACACTGAAGCTTTCTTT. The full variable domain, completed using reference TRBV5-1 and TRBJ1-1, is KAGVTQTPRYLIKTRGQQVTLSCSPISGHRSVSWYQQTPGQGLQFLFEYFSETQRNKGNFPGRFSGRQFSNSRSEMNVSTLELGDSALYLCASRLVETNTEAFFGQGTRLTVV.

The chain has TRBV5-1 and TRBJ1-1; a weak D match, TRBD1 (5 bases). The V and J ends lost 5 bases and 7 bases respectively, with 18 bases between them. CDR3 length equals 14 residues. Germline loops: CDR1 SGHRS, CDR2 YFSETQ. The DNA of the CDR3 is TGCGCCAGCAGGAAGGCGACAGCAAAATATGAAGCTTTCTTT. Protein: CASRKATAKYEAFF.

This chain uses TRBV15 with TRBJ1-1; 7 nucleotides match TRBD1. V shed 0 bases, J shed 9 bases, and the junction held 10 bases outside the gene matches. The CDR3 sequence is 15 residues long. The germline V gene has CDR1 LNHNV and CDR2 YYDKDF (reference sequence). CDR3 residues: CATSRDPTPTGKAFF. The CDR3 nucleotides are TGTGCCACCAGCAGAGATCCCACCCCGACAGGGAAAGCTTTCTTT.

This clone has just one count. The CDR3 loop is CSVDTSGEQDTQYF. The CDR3, as DNA: TGCAGCGTTGATACTAGCGGAGAGCAAGATACGCAGTATTTT. The J gene is TRBJ2-3, the V gene TRBV29-1; 8 bases match TRBD2. CDR1 SQVTM and CDR2 ANQGSEA come from the germline V gene. CDR3 length: 14 amino acids. V shed 3 bases and J 5 bases; nucleotides not matched to a gene: 7.

The rearrangement joins TRBV5-1 to TRBJ1-4; 10 bases agree with TRBD1. V gave up 0 bases and J gave up 8 bases; unmatched junction bases: 1. The germline V gene encodes CDR1 SGHRS and CDR2 YFSETQ. The CDR3 consists of 14 residues. CDR3 DNA sequence: TGCGCCAGCAGCTTGGCGGGACAGGGGGAAAAACTGTTTTTT. It codes for CASSLAGQGEKLFF.

The chain is built from TRBV18 and TRBJ2-7, with D tentatively TRBD2 (5 bases). Trimming left V 4 bases short and J 2 bases short, with 9 bases between. The length of the CDR3 is 13 residues. Germline V lookup: CDR1 KGHSH, CDR2 LQKENI. The CDR3 loop reads CASSLGEAYEQYF. The CDR3 region has the DNA TGTGCCAGCTCACTGGGAGAAGCCTACGAGCAGTACTTC.

This clone has just one count. The V gene is TRBV5-1, the J gene TRBJ2-7; 7 nucleotides line up with TRBD1. The CDR3 totals 15 residues. Trimming at V came to 0 bases and at J to 2 bases, leaving 5 bases not matched to a gene. Germline assignment: CDR1 SGHRS and CDR2 YFSETQ. The CDR3 sequence: CASSLGRGSAYEQYF. The CDR3 DNA follows: TGCGCCAGCAGCTTGGGCAGGGGGTCCGCCTACGAGCAGTACTTC.

This chain connects TRBV29-1 to TRBJ2-1, with TRBD1 as a possible D gene (5 bases). In germline, CDR1 is SQVTM, CDR2 ANQGSEA. V was trimmed by 5 bases and J by 6 bases, leaving 14 bases between them. The CDR3 has 13 amino acids. The CDR3 sequence is CSVLVSQGNEQFF. In nucleotides, the CDR3 is TGCAGCGTTCTCGTAAGCCAGGGCAATGAGCAGTTCTTC.

The V and J genes are TRBV19 and TRBJ2-1; TRBD2 is a possible D gene (6 bases). The CDR3 length is 11 residues. Trimming removed 6 bases at V and 9 bases at J, with 9 bases between. The germline V gene encodes CDR1 LNHDA and CDR2 SQIVND (reference sequence). The CDR3 region is CASRARGEQFF. The DNA of the CDR3 is TGTGCCAGTAGGGCGCGGGGTGAGCAGTTCTTC.

J is TRBJ2-4 and V is TRBV30, with D uncertain. V shed 3 bases and J shed 0 bases, with 15 bases lying between them. From germline, CDR1 is GTSNPN and CDR2 SVGIG (reference sequence). The CDR3 sequence is 16 residues long. CDR3 DNA: TGTGCCTGGAGCAGCCAACCGGTTCTAGCCAAAAACATTCAGTACTTC. Amino acid sequence: CAWSSQPVLAKNIQYF.

The V gene is TRBV29-1, the J gene TRBJ2-3; possibly TRBD2 for D (5 bases). Trimming left V 3 bases short and J 7 bases short, with 17 bases between. Germline V lookup: CDR1 SQVTM, CDR2 ANQGSEA. The CDR3 spans 14 residues. The CDR3 reads CSVDADSGIHTQYF. CDR3 sequence (DNA): TGCAGCGTTGATGCGGACTCGGGCATACATACGCAGTATTTT.

This clone is a singleton in its sample. The V and J genes are TRBV2 and TRBJ2-5, with D perhaps TRBD1 (5 bases). The CDR3 sequence is 12 residues long. Germline values: CDR1 SNHLY, CDR2 FYNNEI. V shed 5 bases and J shed 5 bases, with 9 bases lying between them. The CDR3 bases are TGTGCCAGCAGTCAGGGTCTGGAGACCCAGTACTTC. It encodes CASSQGLETQYF.

This clone has a single count. V and J are TRBV19 and TRBJ2-3; D is undetermined. V dropped 3 bases and J dropped 4 bases, with 14 bases sitting between them. Germline V gives CDR1 LNHDA, CDR2 SQIVND (reference sequence). CDR3 length equals 15 residues. The CDR3 DNA follows: TGTGCCAGTAGTATTTGGAAACACGGACCAGATACGCAGTATTTT. Translated: CASSIWKHGPDTQYF.